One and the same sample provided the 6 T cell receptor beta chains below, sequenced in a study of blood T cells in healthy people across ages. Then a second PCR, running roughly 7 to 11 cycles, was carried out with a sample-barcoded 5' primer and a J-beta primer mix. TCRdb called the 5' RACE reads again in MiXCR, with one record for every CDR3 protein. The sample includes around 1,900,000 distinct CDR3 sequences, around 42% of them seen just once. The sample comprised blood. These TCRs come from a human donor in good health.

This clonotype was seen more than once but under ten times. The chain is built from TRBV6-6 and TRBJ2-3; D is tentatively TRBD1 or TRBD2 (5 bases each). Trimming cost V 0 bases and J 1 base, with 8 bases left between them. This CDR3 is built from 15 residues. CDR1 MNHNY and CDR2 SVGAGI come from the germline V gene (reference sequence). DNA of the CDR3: TGTGCCAGCAGTTACTCCGAGGGACGCACAGATACGCAGTATTTT. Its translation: CASSYSEGRTDTQYF.

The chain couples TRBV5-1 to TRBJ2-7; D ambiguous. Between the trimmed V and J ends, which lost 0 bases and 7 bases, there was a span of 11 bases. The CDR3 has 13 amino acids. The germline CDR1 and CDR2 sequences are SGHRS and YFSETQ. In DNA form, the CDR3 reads TGCGCCAGCAGCTTGGCCCTGGTGACAGAGCAGTACTTC. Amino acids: CASSLALVTEQYF.

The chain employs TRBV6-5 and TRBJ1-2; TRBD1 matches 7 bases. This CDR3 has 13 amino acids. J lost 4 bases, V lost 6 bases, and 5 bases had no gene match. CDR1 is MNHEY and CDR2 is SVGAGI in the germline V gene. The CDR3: CASRVTGTYGYTF. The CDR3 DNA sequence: TGTGCCAGCAGGGTGACAGGGACCTATGGCTACACCTTC.

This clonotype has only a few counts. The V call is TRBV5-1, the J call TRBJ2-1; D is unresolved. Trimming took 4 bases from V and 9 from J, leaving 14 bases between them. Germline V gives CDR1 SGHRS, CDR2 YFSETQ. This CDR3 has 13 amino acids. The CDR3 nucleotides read TGCGCCAGCAGCGGTTTCACGGCCCTTGAGCAGTTCTTC. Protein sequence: CASSGFTALEQFF.

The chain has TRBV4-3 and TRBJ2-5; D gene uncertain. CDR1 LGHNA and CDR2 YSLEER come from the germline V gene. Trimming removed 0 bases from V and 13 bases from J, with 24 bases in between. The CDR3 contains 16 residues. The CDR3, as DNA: TGCGCCAGCAGCCAAGACCGATTTTTAGCCAAAAACATTCGGTACTTC. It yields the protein CASSQDRFLAKNIRYF.

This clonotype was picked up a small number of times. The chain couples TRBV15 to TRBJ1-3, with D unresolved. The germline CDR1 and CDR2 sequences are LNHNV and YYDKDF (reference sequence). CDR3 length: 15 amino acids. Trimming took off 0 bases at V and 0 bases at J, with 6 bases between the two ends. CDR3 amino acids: CATSRDRFSGNTIYF. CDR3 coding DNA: TGTGCCACCAGCAGAGATCGGTTCTCTGGAAACACCATATATTTT.